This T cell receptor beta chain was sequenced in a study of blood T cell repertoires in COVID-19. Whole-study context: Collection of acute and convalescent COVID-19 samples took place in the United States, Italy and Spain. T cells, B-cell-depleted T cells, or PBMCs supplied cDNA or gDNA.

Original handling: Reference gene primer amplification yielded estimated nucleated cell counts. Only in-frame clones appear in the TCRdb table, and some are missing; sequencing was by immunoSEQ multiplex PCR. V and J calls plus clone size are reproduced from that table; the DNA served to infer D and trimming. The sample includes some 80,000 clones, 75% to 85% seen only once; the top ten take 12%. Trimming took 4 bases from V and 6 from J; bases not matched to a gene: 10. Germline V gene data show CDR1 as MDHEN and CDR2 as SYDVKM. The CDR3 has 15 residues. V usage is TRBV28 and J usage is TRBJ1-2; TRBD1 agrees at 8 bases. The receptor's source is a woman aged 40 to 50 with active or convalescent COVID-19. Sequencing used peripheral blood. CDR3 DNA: TGTGCCAGCAGTTCACGACAGGGGAGACATGATGGCTACACCTTC. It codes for CASSSRQGRHDGYTF.